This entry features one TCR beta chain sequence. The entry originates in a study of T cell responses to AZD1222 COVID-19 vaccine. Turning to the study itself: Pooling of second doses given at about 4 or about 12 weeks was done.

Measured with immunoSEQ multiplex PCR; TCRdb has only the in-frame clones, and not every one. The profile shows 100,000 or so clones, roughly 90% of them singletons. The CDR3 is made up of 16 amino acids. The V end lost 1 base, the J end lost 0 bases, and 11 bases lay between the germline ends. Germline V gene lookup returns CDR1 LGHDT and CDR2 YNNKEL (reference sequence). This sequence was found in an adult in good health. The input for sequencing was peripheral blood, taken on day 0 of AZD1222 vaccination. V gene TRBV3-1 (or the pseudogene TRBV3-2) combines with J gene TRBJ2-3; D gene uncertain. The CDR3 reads CASSQGVYTSTDTQYF. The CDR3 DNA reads TGTGCCAGCAGCCAAGGCGTCTATACCAGCACAGATACGCAGTATTTT.